This T cell receptor beta chain was recorded in a study of memory B cells and T cells in multiple sclerosis. Turning to this clone: Its matching antigen is unknown.

Separate sequencing covered autoproliferating (CFSE-dim) and non-proliferating (CFSE-high) T cells from stimulus-free culture. Over 4.5x10^7 CFSE-labeled PBMCs were cultured less than 8 days unstimulated, then replicate wells were pooled. This CDR3 comprises 21 residues. In germline, CDR1 is SGHRS, CDR2 YFSETQ. V shed 5 bases, J shed 0 bases, and the junction held 21 bases outside the gene matches. The protocol was immunoSEQ multiplex PCR, while the TCRdb copy is restricted to in-frame clones and leaves out a portion. The table has 46,000 or so clones, roughly 82% seen once. The sample was PBMCs from blood kept in culture. This chain joins TRBV5-1 and TRBJ2-2; the match to TRBD1 covers 8 bases. This TCR was recovered from a human donor with multiple sclerosis. CDR3 in DNA: TGCGCCAGCAGAACAAACAGGAAGGACAGGGAGAAAGACGCGAACACCGGGGAGCTGTTTTTT. This translates into CASRTNRKDREKDANTGELFF.